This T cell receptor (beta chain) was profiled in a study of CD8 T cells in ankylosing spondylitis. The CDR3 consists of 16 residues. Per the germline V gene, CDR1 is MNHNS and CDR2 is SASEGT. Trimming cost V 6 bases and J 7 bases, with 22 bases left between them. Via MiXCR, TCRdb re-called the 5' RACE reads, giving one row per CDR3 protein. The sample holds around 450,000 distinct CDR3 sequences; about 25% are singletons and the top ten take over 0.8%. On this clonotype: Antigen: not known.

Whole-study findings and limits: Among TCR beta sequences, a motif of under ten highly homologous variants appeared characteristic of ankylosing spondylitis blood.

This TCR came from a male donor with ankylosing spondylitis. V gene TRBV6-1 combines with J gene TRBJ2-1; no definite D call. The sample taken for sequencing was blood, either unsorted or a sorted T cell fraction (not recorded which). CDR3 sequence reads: CASSPPGAYGGNEQFF. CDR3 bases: TGTGCCAGCAGCCCACCGGGCGCTTACGGTGGGAATGAGCAGTTCTTC.